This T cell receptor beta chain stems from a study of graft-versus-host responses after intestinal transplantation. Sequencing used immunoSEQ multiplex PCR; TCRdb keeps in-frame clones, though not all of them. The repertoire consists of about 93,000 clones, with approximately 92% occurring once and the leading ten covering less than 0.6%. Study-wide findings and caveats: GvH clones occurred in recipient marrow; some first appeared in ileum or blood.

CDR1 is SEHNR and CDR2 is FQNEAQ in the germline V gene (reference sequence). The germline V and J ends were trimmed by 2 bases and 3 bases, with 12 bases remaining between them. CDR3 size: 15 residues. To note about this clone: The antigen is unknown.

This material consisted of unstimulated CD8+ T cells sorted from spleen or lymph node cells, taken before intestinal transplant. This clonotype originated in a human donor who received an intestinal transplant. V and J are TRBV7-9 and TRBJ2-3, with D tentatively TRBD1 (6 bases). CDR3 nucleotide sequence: TGTGCCAGCAGCTTATTCCCTCAGGGGACAGATACGCAGTATTTT. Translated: CASSLFPQGTDTQYF.